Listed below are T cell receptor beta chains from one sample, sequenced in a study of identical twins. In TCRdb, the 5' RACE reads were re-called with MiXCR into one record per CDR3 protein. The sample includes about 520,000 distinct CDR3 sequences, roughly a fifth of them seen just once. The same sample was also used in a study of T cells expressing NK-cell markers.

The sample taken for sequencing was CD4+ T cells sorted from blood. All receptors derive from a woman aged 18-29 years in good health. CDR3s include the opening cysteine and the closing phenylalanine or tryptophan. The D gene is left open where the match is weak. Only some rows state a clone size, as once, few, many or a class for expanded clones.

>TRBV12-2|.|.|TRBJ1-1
CASRCLAGLPPEAFF
TGTGCAAGTCGCTGCCTCGCAGGGCTTCCCCCTGAAGCTTTCTTT
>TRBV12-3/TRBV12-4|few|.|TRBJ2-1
CASSPEIAHEQFF
TGTGCCAGCAGCCCCGAAATCGCCCATGAGCAGTTCTTC
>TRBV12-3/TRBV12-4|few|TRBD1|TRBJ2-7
CASRRTGTANEQYF
TGTGCCAGCAGGCGGACAGGGACCGCCAACGAGCAGTACTTC
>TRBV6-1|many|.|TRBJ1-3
CASILSHSGNTIYF
TGTGCCAGCATATTATCCCACTCTGGAAACACCATATATTTT
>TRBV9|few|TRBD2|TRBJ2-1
CASSEGTSGGNEQFF
TGTGCCAGCAGCGAGGGGACTAGCGGAGGAAATGAGCAGTTCTTC
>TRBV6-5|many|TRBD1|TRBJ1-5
CASSWKGGSNQPQHF
TGTGCCAGCAGTTGGAAAGGGGGCAGCAATCAGCCCCAGCATTTT
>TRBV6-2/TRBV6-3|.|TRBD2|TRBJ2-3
CASSSGLAVDTQYF
TGTGCCAGCAGTTCCGGACTAGCGGTGGATACGCAGTATTTT
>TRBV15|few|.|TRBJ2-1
CATSRDPRGTHNEQFF
TGTGCCACCAGCAGAGATCCCCGGGGGACCCACAATGAGCAGTTCTTC
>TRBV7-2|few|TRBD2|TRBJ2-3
CASSSWTSASTDTQYF
TGTGCCAGCAGCTCTTGGACTAGCGCTAGCACAGATACGCAGTATTTT
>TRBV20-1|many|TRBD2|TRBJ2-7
CSARVERDGEQYF
TGCAGTGCTAGAGTGGAGCGGGACGGCGAGCAGTACTTC
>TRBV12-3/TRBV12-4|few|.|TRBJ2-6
CASSLGRSGANVLTF
TGTGCCAGCAGTTTAGGCCGCTCTGGGGCCAACGTCCTGACTTTC
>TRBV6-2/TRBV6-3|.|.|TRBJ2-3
CASSKWGVPDTQYF
TGTGCCAGCAGTAAGTGGGGAGTACCAGATACGCAGTATTTT
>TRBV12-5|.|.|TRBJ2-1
CASGLVVGRDPYNEQFF
TGTGCTAGTGGTTTGGTAGTAGGCAGAGACCCCTACAATGAGCAGTTCTTC
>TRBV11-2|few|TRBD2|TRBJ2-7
CASSSLSGRLSYEQYF
TGTGCCAGCAGCTCACTAAGCGGGAGATTGTCCTACGAGCAGTACTTC
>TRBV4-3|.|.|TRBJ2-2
CASSHLTGELFF
TGCGCCAGCAGCCACCTCACCGGGGAGCTGTTTTTT
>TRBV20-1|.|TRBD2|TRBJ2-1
CSARAASGGNDYNEQFF
TGCAGTGCTAGAGCGGCTAGCGGGGGGAACGATTACAATGAGCAGTTCTTC
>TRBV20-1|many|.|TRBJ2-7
CSARPGGNDEQYF
TGCAGTGCTAGACCGGGCGGGAACGACGAGCAGTACTTC
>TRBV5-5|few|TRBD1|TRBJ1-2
CASSGGQGNNNYGYTF
TGTGCCAGCAGCGGGGGACAGGGGAATAACAACTATGGCTACACCTTC
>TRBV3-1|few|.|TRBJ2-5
CASSHKRLQETQYF
TGTGCCAGCAGCCATAAGCGGTTACAAGAGACCCAGTACTTC
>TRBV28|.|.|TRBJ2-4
CASSPYLNPNIQYF
TGTGCCAGCAGTCCCTATCTTAACCCGAACATTCAGTACTTC
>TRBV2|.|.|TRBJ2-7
CASVALLYEQYF
TGTGCCAGCGTGGCCCTCCTTTACGAGCAGTACTTC
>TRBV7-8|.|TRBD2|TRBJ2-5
CASSPHELAGMAQYF
TGTGCCAGCAGCCCCCACGAACTAGCGGGAATGGCCCAGTACTTC
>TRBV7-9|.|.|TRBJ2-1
CASSTSRGNEQFF
TGTGCCAGCAGCACCTCCAGGGGAAATGAGCAGTTCTTC
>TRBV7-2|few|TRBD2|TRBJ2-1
CASSLWRQGGNEQFF
TGTGCCAGCAGCTTATGGCGGCAGGGAGGGAATGAGCAGTTCTTC
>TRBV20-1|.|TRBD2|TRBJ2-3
CSATTYFMAGGTDTQYF
TGCAGTGCTACTACTTACTTCATGGCGGGAGGGACAGATACGCAGTATTTT
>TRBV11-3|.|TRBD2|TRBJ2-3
CASSHPGGASDTQYF
TGTGCCAGCAGCCATCCCGGGGGGGCCTCAGATACGCAGTATTTT
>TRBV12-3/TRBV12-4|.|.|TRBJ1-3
CASSPWDNGNTIYF
TGTGCCAGCAGTCCCTGGGACAACGGAAACACCATATATTTT
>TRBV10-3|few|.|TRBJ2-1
CAISEKGTARNEQFF
TGTGCCATCAGTGAGAAGGGGACTGCCCGCAATGAGCAGTTCTTC
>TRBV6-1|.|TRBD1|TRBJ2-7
CASTWTGFEQYF
TGTGCCAGCACCTGGACAGGGTTCGAGCAGTACTTC
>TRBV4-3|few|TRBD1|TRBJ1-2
CASSQDRDRAYGYTF
TGCGCCAGCAGCCAAGATCGGGACAGGGCGTATGGCTACACCTTC
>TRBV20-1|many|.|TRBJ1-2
CSARGESNYGYTF
TGCAGTGCTAGAGGGGAGTCCAACTATGGCTACACCTTC
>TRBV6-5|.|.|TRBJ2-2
CASSYSLVTGELFF
TGTGCCAGCAGTTACTCCCTAGTAACCGGGGAGCTGTTTTTT
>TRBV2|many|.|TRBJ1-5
CASSWTRGNQPQHF
TGTGCCAGCAGCTGGACTAGGGGGAATCAGCCCCAGCATTTT
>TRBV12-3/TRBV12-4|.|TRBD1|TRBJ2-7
CASSSPRNRGQYEQYF
TGTGCCAGCAGTTCTCCCCGGAACAGGGGGCAATACGAGCAGTACTTC
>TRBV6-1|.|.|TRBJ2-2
CASSRDRRGELFF
TGTGCCAGCAGTCGGGATCGCCGGGGGGAGCTGTTTTTT
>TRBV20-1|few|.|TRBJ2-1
CSARDQPSREQFF
TGCAGTGCTAGAGACCAACCTAGCCGGGAGCAGTTCTTC
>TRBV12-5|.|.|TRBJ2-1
CASGTPFHEQFF
TGTGCTAGTGGTACCCCTTTCCATGAGCAGTTCTTC
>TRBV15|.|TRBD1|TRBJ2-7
CATSKDREYEQYF
TGTGCCACCAGCAAGGACAGGGAATACGAGCAGTACTTC
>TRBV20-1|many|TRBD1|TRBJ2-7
CSANRDRAYEQYF
TGCAGTGCTAACCGGGACAGGGCCTACGAGCAGTACTTC
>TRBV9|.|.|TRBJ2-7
CASSVGGGQVKNEQYF
TGTGCCAGCAGCGTAGGGGGAGGACAGGTCAAGAACGAGCAGTACTTC
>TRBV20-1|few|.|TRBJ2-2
CSARDLSKTNTGELFF
TGCAGTGCTAGAGATCTTTCTAAAACGAACACCGGGGAGCTGTTTTTT
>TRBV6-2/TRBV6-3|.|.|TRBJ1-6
CASSWDSRPPLHF
TGTGCCAGCAGTTGGGACTCCCGGCCACCCCTCCACTTT
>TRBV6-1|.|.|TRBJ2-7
CASSTLKRHIYEQYF
TGTGCCAGCAGCACCCTAAAGCGGCATATCTACGAGCAGTACTTC
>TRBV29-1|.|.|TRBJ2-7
CSVKGGLSDEQYF
TGCAGCGTAAAGGGAGGACTATCGGACGAGCAGTACTTC
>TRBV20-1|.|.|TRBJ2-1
CSWRDYNEQFF
TGCAGCTGGAGAGACTACAATGAGCAGTTCTTC
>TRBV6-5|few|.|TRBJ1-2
CASIDRNYGYTF
TGTGCCAGCATTGACAGAAACTATGGCTACACCTTC
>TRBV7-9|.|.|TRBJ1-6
CASSLGRGHNSPLHF
TGTGCCAGCAGCTTAGGTCGGGGTCATAATTCACCCCTCCACTTT
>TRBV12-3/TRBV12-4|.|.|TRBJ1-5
CASSLNPAGYNQPQHF
TGTGCCAGCAGTCTCAACCCTGCAGGGTACAATCAGCCCCAGCATTTT
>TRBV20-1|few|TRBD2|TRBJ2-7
CSAPPGGPNYEQYF
TGCAGTGCCCCTCCGGGAGGGCCGAACTACGAGCAGTACTTC
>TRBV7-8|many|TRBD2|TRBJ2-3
CASSLDKTSGRPTDTQYF
TGTGCCAGCAGCTTAGATAAGACTAGCGGGAGGCCCACAGATACGCAGTATTTT
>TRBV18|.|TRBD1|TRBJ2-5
CASLLTGRETQYF
TGTGCCAGCCTTCTGACAGGGCGTGAGACCCAGTACTTC
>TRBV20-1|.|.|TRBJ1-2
CSARDLRRVGYTF
TGCAGTGCTAGAGATCTAAGGAGGGTTGGCTACACCTTC
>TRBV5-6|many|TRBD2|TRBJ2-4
CASSFGLGLAGNIQYF
TGTGCCAGCAGCTTTGGATTGGGACTAGCGGGAAACATTCAGTACTTC
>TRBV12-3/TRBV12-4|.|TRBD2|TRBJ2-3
CASGLAGTRGDTQYF
TGTGCCAGCGGACTAGCGGGGACCCGGGGAGATACGCAGTATTTT